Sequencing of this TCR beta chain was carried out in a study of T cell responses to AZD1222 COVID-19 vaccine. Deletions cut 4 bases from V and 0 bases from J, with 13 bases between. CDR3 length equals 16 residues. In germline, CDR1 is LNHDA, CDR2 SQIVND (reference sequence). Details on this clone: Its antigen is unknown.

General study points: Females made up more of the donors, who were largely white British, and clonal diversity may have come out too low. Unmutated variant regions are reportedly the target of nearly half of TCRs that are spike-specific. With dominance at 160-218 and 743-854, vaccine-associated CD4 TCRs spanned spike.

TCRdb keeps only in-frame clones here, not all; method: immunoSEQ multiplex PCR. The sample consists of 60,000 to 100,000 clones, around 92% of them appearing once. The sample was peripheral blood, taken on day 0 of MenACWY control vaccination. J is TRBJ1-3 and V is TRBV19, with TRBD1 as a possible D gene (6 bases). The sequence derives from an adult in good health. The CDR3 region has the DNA TGTGCCAGTAGTAACCGGGACAATTACTCTGGAAACACCATATATTTT. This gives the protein CASSNRDNYSGNTIYF.